This T cell receptor beta chain emerged from a study of blood T cells in healthy people across ages (dated by TCRdb to between 2015 and 2017). Regarding the research as a whole: In model experiments, template switching captured roughly one uniquely barcoded TCR beta cDNA molecule for every two T cells. For two donors (one aged 18 to 30 and one aged 80 or older), the study analyzed two additional independent replicas of 1 million unique cDNA reads from the same blood draw. Four age groups were formed from the donors: young (average roughly 16 years), middle-aged (around 37), aged (roughly 56) and long-lived (82). The study measured age-related changes in TCR beta repertoire diversity using deep sequencing normalized with unique cDNA molecular identifiers. Donors of different ages were randomly distributed across sequencing lanes to avoid experimental bias.

Of note for this clonotype: Its antigen is unknown. Base qualities are not recorded, but no much larger clone differs from it by a single base.

Donors were about 36 systemically healthy Caucasian individuals from Russia aged roughly 6 to 90 years. Each donor gave approximately 9.3 milliliters of peripheral blood, collected into EDTA-treated Vacutainer tubes. Ficoll-Paque density-gradient centrifugation was used to isolate PBMCs, with at least 7 million per sample. Total RNA, at least 6 micrograms per sample, was extracted from PBMCs with Trizol reagent. For every donor, flow cytometry on a PBMC aliquot measured the percentage of naive CD45RAhigh/CD27high T cells. The library was generated by 5' RACE. TCRdb lists the instrument as Illumina HiSeq 2500. The second PCR ran for roughly 6 to 11 cycles and used a J-beta primer mix along with a sample-barcoded 5' primer. A unique molecular identifier was introduced onto each TCR beta cDNA molecule by a template-switch 5' adaptor carrying 12 random nucleotides. At least 3 million CDR3-containing paired-end reads were obtained from each sample. All of the RNA was converted into first-strand cDNA using the Mint cDNA synthesis kit, with a TRBC-specific oligonucleotide serving as the primer. After uracil-DNA glycosylase treatment, a first 18-cycle PCR used universal primers M1SS and BC2_uni_R on all cDNA. Under the source paper's analysis protocol: Each sample was normalized by randomly selecting 1 million high-quality reads, each carrying a distinct molecular identifier. Instead of being binned into consensus sequences, reads with shared molecular identifiers were discarded. CDR3 identification, clonotype clustering and error correction used MiTCR with a Q25 quality threshold and the strictest error-elimination algorithm. Lower-bound total TCR beta diversity was estimated with a nonparametric unseen species model using Euler transformation. Through fastp at Q25 and MiXCR, TCRdb rebuilt clones from the public reads, retaining in-frame beta chains. Entries that share a CDR3 protein sequence are merged under the most common genes and DNA. Clone size and V and J calls follow TCRdb, not the original study. The sample table holds 1.5 million to 2 million distinct CDR3 sequences, of which 40% to 55% were seen once. Over 2% of the sample rests with the top ten.

Study-level results and caveats: Compared with the aged group, more naive CD4+ T cells, fewer expanded clones and increased TCR diversity were shown by the long-lived group, suggesting age selection. Because profiling used bulk unsorted PBMCs, naive and antigen-experienced compartments could not be compared conclusively. Observed TCR beta diversity per million T cells fell roughly linearly with age, and a significant reduction was already apparent by age around 40. Because the CMV infection status of the donors was unknown, age-related changes in expanded clonotypes may potentially have been confounded. Estimates of total diversity based on one million sequenced T cells were regarded as lower bounds and as underestimates. There was a strong correlation between observed TCR beta diversity and the percentage of naive T cells measured by flow cytometry.

The V end gives up 3 bases and the J end 0 bases, leaving 14 bases in the junction not matched to a gene. The CDR3 holds 19 amino acids from the cysteine to the phenylalanine. Only the CDR3 DNA stays, 57 bases, in frame from base 1. As encoded in the germline V gene (reference sequence), CDR1 is LGHDT while CDR2 is YNNKEL. This TCR was sampled from a woman aged 40-49 years in good health. Sequencing input: blood. Here the chain combines TRBV3-1 and TRBJ2-3; TRBD2 agrees with 8 junctional bases. The CDR3 here reads CASSHPRGAGVSSTDTQYF. In nucleotides, the sequence is TGTGCCAGCAGCCATCCCCGGGGAGCGGGGGTATCTAGCACAGATACGCAGTATTTT.